The clone carrying this T cell receptor beta chain has a single count. The data are from a study of identical twins. Germline V CDR1 and CDR2: DFQATT, SNEGSKA (reference sequence). The CDR3 is 18 residues long. J gave up 4 bases and V 6 bases, and 16 bases lay outside the gene matches. Unique molecular identifiers were in the cDNA, with template-switch universal primer binding. TCRdb analysed the 5' RACE reads with MiXCR anew, one entry per CDR3 protein. Among 570,000 or so distinct CDR3 sequences, more than 9% were seen once, and the ten largest hold around 3.1%. Healthy Caucasians, and only they, were the donors. In addition, the sample was reused for a study of yellow fever vaccine responses in identical twins. That publication notes: Vaccine-induced T cell responses in twins were reportedly observed to appear partly convergent, partly personalized.

The clonotype was recovered from a young woman in good health. The chain recombines TRBV20-1 with TRBJ2-6; 9 nucleotides line up with TRBD1. Sequenced input: PBMCs. The CDR3 nucleotides read TGCAGTGCCACTAAGGGGGGACAGGGACCAGCCGGGGCCAACGTCCTGACTTTC. Protein sequence: CSATKGGQGPAGANVLTF.